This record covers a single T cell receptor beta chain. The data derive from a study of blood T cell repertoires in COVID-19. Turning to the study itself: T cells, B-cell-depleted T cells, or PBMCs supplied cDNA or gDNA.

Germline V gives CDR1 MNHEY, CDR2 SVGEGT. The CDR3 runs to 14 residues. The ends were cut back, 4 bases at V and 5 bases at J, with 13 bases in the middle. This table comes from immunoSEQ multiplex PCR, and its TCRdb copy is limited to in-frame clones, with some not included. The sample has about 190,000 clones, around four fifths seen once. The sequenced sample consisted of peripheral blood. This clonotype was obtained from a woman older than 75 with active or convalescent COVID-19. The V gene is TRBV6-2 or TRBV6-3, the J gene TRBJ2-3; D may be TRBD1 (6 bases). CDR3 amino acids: CASSFLQGLDTQYF. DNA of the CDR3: TGTGCCAGCAGTTTTTTACAGGGTTTAGATACGCAGTATTTT.